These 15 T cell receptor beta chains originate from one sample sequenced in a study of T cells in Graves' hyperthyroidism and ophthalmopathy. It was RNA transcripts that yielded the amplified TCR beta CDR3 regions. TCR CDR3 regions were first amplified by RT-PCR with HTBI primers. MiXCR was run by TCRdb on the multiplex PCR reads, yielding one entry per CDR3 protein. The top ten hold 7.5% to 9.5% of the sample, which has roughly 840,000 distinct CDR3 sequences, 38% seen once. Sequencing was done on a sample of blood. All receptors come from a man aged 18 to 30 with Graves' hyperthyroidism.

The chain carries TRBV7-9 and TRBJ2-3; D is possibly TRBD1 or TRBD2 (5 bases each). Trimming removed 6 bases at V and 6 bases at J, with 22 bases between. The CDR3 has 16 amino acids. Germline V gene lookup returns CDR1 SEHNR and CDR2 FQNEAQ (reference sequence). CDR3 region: CASSPASSRGEDTQYF. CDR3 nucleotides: TGTGCCAGCAGTCCCGCGTCGTCGAGGGGCGAGGATACGCAGTATTTT.

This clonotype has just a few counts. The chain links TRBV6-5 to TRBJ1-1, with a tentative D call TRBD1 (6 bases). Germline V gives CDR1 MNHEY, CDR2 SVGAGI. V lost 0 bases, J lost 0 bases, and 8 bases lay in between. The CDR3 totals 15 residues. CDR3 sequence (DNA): TGTGCCAGCAGTTACTCCAGGGGTATGAACACTGAAGCTTTCTTT. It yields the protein CASSYSRGMNTEAFF.

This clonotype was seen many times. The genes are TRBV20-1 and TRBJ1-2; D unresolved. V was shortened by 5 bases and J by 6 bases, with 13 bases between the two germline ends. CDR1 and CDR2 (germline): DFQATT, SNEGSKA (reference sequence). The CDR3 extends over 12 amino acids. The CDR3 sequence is CSAGPDGNGYTF. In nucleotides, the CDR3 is TGCAGTGCTGGGCCCGACGGTAATGGCTACACCTTC.

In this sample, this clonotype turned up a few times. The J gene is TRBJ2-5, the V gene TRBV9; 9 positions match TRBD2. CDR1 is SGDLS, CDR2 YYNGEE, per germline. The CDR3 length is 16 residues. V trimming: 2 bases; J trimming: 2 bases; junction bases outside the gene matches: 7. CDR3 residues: CASSVGLTSGQETQYF. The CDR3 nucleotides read TGTGCCAGCAGCGTGGGGCTCACTAGCGGGCAAGAGACCCAGTACTTC.

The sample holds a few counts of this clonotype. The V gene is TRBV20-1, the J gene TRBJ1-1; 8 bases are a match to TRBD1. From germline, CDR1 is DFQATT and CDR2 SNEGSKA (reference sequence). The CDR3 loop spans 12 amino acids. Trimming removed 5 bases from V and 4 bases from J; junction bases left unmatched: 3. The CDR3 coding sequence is TGCAGTGCTTCAGGGGGCACCACTGAAGCTTTCTTT. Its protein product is CSASGGTTEAFF.

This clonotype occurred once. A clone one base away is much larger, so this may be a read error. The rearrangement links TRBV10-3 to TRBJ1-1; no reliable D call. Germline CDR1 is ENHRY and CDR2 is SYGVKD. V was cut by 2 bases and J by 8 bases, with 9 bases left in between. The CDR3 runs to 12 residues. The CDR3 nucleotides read TGTGCCATCAGTGAGGACCTTGTAGAAGCTTTCTTT. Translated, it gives CAISEDLVEAFF.

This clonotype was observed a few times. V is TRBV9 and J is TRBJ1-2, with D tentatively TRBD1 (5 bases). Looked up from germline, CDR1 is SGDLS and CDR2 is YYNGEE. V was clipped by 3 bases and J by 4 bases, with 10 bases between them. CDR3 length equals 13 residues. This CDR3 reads CASSAGTLYGYTF. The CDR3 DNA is TGTGCCAGCAGCGCCGGGACCCTCTATGGCTACACCTTC.

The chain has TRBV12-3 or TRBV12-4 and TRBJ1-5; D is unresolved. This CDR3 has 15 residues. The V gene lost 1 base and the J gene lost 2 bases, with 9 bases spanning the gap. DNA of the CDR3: TGTGCCAGCAGTTTAGAGGCGAATGGCAATCAGCCCCAGCATTTT. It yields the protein CASSLEANGNQPQHF.

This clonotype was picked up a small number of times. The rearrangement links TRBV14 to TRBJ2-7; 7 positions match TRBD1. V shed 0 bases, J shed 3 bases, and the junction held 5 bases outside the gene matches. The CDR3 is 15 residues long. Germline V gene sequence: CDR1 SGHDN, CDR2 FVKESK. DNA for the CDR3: TGTGCCAGCAGCCAAGACCGGGACAGTATCTACGAGCAGTACTTC. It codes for CASSQDRDSIYEQYF.

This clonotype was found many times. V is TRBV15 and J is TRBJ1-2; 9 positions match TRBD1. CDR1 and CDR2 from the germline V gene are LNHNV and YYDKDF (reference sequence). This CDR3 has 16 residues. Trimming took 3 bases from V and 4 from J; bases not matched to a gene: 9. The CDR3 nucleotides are TGTGCCACCAGCAGCGATGGGACAGGGCGAGGCTATGGCTACACCTTC. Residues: CATSSDGTGRGYGYTF.

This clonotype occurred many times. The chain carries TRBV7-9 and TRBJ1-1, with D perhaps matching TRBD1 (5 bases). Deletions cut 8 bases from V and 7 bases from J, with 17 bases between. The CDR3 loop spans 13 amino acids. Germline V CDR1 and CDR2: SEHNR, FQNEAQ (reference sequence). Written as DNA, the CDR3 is TGTGCCAGCGGGCCAGGGAAGCGTTTTGAAGCTTTCTTT. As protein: CASGPGKRFEAFF.

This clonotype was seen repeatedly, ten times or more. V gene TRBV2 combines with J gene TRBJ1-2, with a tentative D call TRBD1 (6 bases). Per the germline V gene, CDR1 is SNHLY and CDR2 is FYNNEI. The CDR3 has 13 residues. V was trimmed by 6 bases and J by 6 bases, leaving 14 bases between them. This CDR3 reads CASSPTGFHGYTF. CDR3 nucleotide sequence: TGTGCCAGCAGCCCCACAGGGTTCCATGGCTACACCTTC. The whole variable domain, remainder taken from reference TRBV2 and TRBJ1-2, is EPEVTQTPSHQVTQMGQEVILRCVPISNHLYFYWYRQILGQKVEFLVSFYNNEISEKSEIFDDQFSVERPDGSNFTLKIRSTKLEDSAMYFCASSPTGFHGYTFGSGTRLTVV.

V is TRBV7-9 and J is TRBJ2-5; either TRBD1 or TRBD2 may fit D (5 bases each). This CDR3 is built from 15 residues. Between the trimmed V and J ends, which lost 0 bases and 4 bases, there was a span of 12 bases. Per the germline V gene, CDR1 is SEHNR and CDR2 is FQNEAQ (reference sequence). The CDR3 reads CASSLASGLGETQYF. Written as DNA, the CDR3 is TGTGCCAGCAGCTTAGCGTCGGGGCTCGGAGAGACCCAGTACTTC.

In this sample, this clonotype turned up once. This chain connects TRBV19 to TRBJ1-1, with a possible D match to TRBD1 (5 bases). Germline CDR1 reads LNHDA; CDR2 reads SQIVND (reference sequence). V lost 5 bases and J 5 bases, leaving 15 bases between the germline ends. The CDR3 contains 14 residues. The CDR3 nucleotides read TGTGCCAGTAGTGGCGGGGGGGAAGGGACTGAAGCTTTCTTT. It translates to CASSGGGEGTEAFF.

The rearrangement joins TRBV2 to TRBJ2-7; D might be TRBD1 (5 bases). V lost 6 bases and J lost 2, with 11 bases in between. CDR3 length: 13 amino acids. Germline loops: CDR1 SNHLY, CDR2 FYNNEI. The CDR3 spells CASRFRVAYEQYF. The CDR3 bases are TGTGCCAGCAGATTCAGGGTCGCCTACGAGCAGTACTTC. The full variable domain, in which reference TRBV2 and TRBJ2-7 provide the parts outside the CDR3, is EPEVTQTPSHQVTQMGQEVILRCVPISNHLYFYWYRQILGQKVEFLVSFYNNEISEKSEIFDDQFSVERPDGSNFTLKIRSTKLEDSAMYFCASRFRVAYEQYFGPGTRLTVT.